The 20 T cell receptor beta chains in this list originate from one sample, sequenced in a study of beta chain features in type 1 diabetes. Antigen specificity for these receptors is unknown. Study-level points and caveats: Among all four CD4+ subsets, Type 1 diabetes patients had TCRB CDR3s that were moderately but significantly shorter.

TCRB transcripts that were expressed got sequenced, as all of the isolated RNA had been reverse transcribed. Repertoires were generated with immunoSEQ multiplex PCR, while TCRdb's copy carries only in-frame clones and drops some. The repertoire holds around 600,000 clones, with over 10% as singletons. Sequencing input: naive CD4+ T cells from blood. The receptors were gathered from a man aged 25-45 years with type 1 diabetes.

This clone appeared a few times. This rearrangement joins TRBV10-2 to TRBJ2-7; possibly TRBD1 or TRBD2 for D (6 bases each). Germline V gene sequence: CDR1 WSHSY, CDR2 SAAADI. The V and J ends lost 8 bases and 4 bases respectively, with 18 bases between them. This CDR3 is built from 14 residues. DNA for the CDR3: TGCGCCAGCCTGGGGGGCAGGAATGGGTACGAGCAGTACTTC. Amino acid sequence: CASLGGRNGYEQYF.

V usage is TRBV18 and J usage is TRBJ2-2, with TRBD1 matching 12 bases. The CDR3 spans 19 residues. Trimming removed 5 bases from V and 4 bases from J; junction bases left unmatched: 14. Germline loops: CDR1 KGHSH, CDR2 LQKENI. The CDR3 loop is CASSTISPGTGGLTGELFF. The CDR3 DNA reads as TGTGCCAGCTCAACCATATCCCCTGGGACAGGGGGCCTCACCGGGGAGCTGTTTTTT.

This clone was observed a few times. V is TRBV29-1 and J is TRBJ1-5, with 7 bases identical to TRBD1. This CDR3 comprises 13 residues. Germline lookup yields CDR1 SQVTM and CDR2 ANQGSEA. V lost 5 bases and J lost 2; bases outside the gene matches: 3. CDR3 sequence reads: CSVTQGRNQPQHF. The CDR3 DNA sequence: TGCAGCGTTACACAGGGGCGCAATCAGCCCCAGCATTTT.

The CDR3 DNA follows: TGTGCCAGCAGTTACACAGGGGACAGTAACTATGGCTACACCTTC. Its protein is CASSYTGDSNYGYTF. This sequence joins TRBV2 and TRBJ1-2, with TRBD1 matching 7 bases. The CDR3 is made up of 15 amino acids. The V gene's germline CDR1 is SNHLY and CDR2 FYNNEI. After removal of 5 bases from V and 1 base from J, the junction contained 7 bases not matched to a gene.

V and J are TRBV4-3 and TRBJ1-2; TRBD1 is a possible D gene (5 bases). Germline assignment: CDR1 LGHNA and CDR2 YSLEER. The CDR3 length is 17 residues. Trimming stripped 4 bases from V and 4 bases from J, with 22 bases between. CDR3 sequence reads: CASSLNWWGPAIYGYTF. CDR3 nucleotides: TGCGCCAGCAGCCTAAACTGGTGGGGACCCGCCATCTATGGCTACACCTTC.

The CDR3 DNA is TGTGCCAGCGGGAATTCCAACGGGTACGAGCAGTACTTC. It encodes CASGNSNGYEQYF. This rearrangement joins TRBV13 to TRBJ2-7, with no clear D. The germline V and J ends were trimmed by 8 bases and 4 bases, with 15 bases remaining between them. CDR3 length equals 13 residues. In germline, CDR1 is PRHDT, CDR2 FYEKMQ (reference sequence).

The chain combines TRBV15 with TRBJ1-1, with D hard to call. This CDR3 comprises 14 residues. Germline V CDR1 and CDR2: LNHNV, YYDKDF (reference sequence). V lost 1 base to trimming and J lost 4 bases, with 10 bases between them. The CDR3 nucleotides read TGTGCCACCAGCAGAGGAGGGTCGAGCACTGAAGCTTTCTTT. Its protein product is CATSRGGSSTEAFF.

This clone was picked up a small number of times. The chain uses TRBV6-5 and TRBJ2-7; D is ambiguous. Trimming pared 0 bases from V and 1 base from J, leaving 10 bases between. The CDR3 has 15 amino acids. CDR1 is MNHEY and CDR2 is SVGAGI in the germline V gene. The CDR3 loop reads CASSYSGTPSYEQYF. The CDR3 coding sequence is TGTGCCAGCAGTTACTCGGGAACTCCTTCCTACGAGCAGTACTTC.

The chain carries TRBV4-1 and TRBJ1-2, with D perhaps TRBD1 (6 bases). The CDR3 is 15 residues long. Germline V CDR1 and CDR2: MGHRA, YSYEKL. V lost 0 bases and J 3 bases, leaving 11 bases between the germline ends. In nucleotides, the CDR3 is TGCGCCAGCAGCCAAGATGAACAGGGAGACTATGGCTACACCTTC. This sequence encodes CASSQDEQGDYGYTF.

This clone was counted between two and nine times. V is TRBV5-1 and J is TRBJ2-5; D might be TRBD1 or TRBD2, each matching 5 bases. CDR1 is SGHRS, CDR2 YFSETQ, per germline. The CDR3 contains 15 residues. Trimming pared 0 bases from V and 5 bases from J, leaving 14 bases between. Here the CDR3 DNA reads TGCGCCAGCAGCTTGGGCGGCAGTTGGGGGGAGACCCAGTACTTC. Amino acids: CASSLGGSWGETQYF.

The chain combines TRBV6-5 with TRBJ1-3, with unresolved D. Germline V CDR1 and CDR2: MNHEY, SVGAGI. CDR3 length: 16 residues. Trimming stripped 0 bases from V and 4 bases from J, with 13 bases between. CDR3 residues: CASSYSKQPVGNTIYF. The CDR3 coding sequence is TGTGCCAGCAGTTACTCTAAGCAGCCTGTGGGAAACACCATATATTTT.

The gene calls are TRBV2 and TRBJ1-2; D is unclear. V gave up 0 bases and J gave up 8 bases, with 16 bases separating them. The germline V gene has CDR1 SNHLY and CDR2 FYNNEI. The CDR3 consists of 15 residues. CDR3 sequence reads: CASSEASGFSRGYTF. Here the CDR3 DNA reads TGTGCCAGCAGTGAAGCGTCGGGCTTCTCCAGGGGCTACACCTTC.

The chain employs TRBV18 and TRBJ2-3; no firm D call. CDR1 is KGHSH, CDR2 LQKENI, per germline. The CDR3 spans 15 residues. V lost 1 base and J 2 bases, leaving 10 bases between the germline ends. Here the CDR3 DNA reads TGTGCCAGCTCACCACAGGAGCAGACCACAGATACGCAGTATTTT. It encodes CASSPQEQTTDTQYF.

The chain has TRBV2 and TRBJ2-3, with TRBD2 as a possible D gene (5 bases). This CDR3 spans 13 amino acids. Per germline, CDR1 SNHLY and CDR2 FYNNEI. V lost 6 bases and J 4 bases, leaving 11 bases between the germline ends. The CDR3 nucleotides are TGTGCCAGCAGACGCACTAGTTCAGATACGCAGTATTTT. Translated, it gives CASRRTSSDTQYF.

There are a few counts of this clone. This chain links TRBV7-2 with TRBJ1-2; 9 nucleotides agree with TRBD1. This CDR3 contains 14 residues. Germline loops: CDR1 SGHTA, CDR2 FQGNSA. Germline trimming cut 1 base from V and 6 bases from J; bases unmatched to any gene: 3. The CDR3 DNA is TGTGCCAGCAGCTTAGACCGGGACAGGGATGGCTACACCTTC. Its translation: CASSLDRDRDGYTF.

The chain couples TRBV13 to TRBJ2-3; D remains unclear. Trimming removed 2 bases at V and 0 bases at J, with 6 bases between. The length of the CDR3 is 14 residues. Germline CDR1 is PRHDT and CDR2 is FYEKMQ (reference sequence). The CDR3 here is CASSLSTSTDTQYF. CDR3 in DNA: TGTGCCAGCAGCTTAAGTACAAGCACAGATACGCAGTATTTT.

The V gene is TRBV9, the J gene TRBJ1-1, with TRBD1 identical over 7 bases. The CDR3 runs to 17 residues. Germline V gene lookup returns CDR1 SGDLS and CDR2 YYNGEE. V trimming: 0 bases; J trimming: 0 bases; junction bases outside the gene matches: 8. CDR3 nucleotides: TGTGCCAGCAGCGTAGGGGCGACAGGGATCATGAACACTGAAGCTTTCTTT. Its protein product is CASSVGATGIMNTEAFF. Supplemented by reference TRBV9 and TRBJ1-1, the full variable domain reads DSGVTQTPKHLITATGQRVTLRCSPRSGDLSVYWYQQSLDQGLQFLIQYYNGEERAKGNILERFSAQQFPDLHSELNLSSLELGDSALYFCASSVGATGIMNTEAFFGQGTRLTVV.

The V gene is TRBV25-1, the J gene TRBJ1-1, with 11 bases identical to TRBD1. The CDR3 has 16 amino acids. The germline gives CDR1 MGHDK, CDR2 SYGVNS. V lost 5 bases, J lost 5 bases, and 10 bases stayed unmatched. The CDR3 spells CASSPRPGQGVTEAFF. The CDR3 region has the DNA TGTGCCAGCAGTCCACGACCGGGACAGGGGGTAACTGAAGCTTTCTTT.

This clone was detected only a few times. The chain joins TRBV9 to TRBJ2-7; 9 bases agree with TRBD1. The CDR3 has 16 residues. J lost 1 base, V lost 0 bases, and 5 bases had no gene match. The V gene's germline CDR1 is SGDLS and CDR2 YYNGEE. CDR3 nucleotide sequence: TGTGCCAGCAGCGTAGGCGGGACAGGGAGATCCTACGAGCAGTACTTC. It specifies CASSVGGTGRSYEQYF. Complete variable domain (other parts from reference TRBV9 and TRBJ2-7): DSGVTQTPKHLITATGQRVTLRCSPRSGDLSVYWYQQSLDQGLQFLIQYYNGEERAKGNILERFSAQQFPDLHSELNLSSLELGDSALYFCASSVGGTGRSYEQYFGPGTRLTVT.

V usage is TRBV7-9 and J usage is TRBJ1-5, with a weak D call TRBD1 (5 bases). The CDR3 sequence is 14 residues long. Trimming removed 6 bases from V and 7 bases from J, with 16 bases in between. Germline CDR1 is SEHNR and CDR2 is FQNEAQ (reference sequence). For the CDR3, the DNA is TGTGCCAGCAGTTCGGACATCGGGGTCCAGCCCCAGCATTTT. This sequence encodes CASSSDIGVQPQHF.